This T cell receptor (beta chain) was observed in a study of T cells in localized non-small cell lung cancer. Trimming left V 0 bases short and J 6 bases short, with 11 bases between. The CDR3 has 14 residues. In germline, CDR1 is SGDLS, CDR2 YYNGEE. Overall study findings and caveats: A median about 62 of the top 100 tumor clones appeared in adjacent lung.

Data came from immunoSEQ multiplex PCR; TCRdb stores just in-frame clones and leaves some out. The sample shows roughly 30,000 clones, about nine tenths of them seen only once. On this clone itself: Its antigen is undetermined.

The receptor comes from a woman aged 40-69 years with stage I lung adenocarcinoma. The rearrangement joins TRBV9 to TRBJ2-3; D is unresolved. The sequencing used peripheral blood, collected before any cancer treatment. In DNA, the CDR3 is TGTGCCAGCAGCGTAGCCCGATTCGGGGATACGCAGTATTTT. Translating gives CASSVARFGDTQYF.